Included here is one TCR beta chain sequence, with context. The sample comes from a study of control samples from healthy donors and cancer patients. Germline trimming cut 6 bases from V and 13 bases from J; bases unmatched to any gene: 8. This CDR3 comprises 13 residues. In germline, CDR1 is MNHEY, CDR2 SVGEGT. Profiling relied on immunoSEQ multiplex PCR, and the TCRdb table lists in-frame clones only, not all of them. The repertoire has 75,000 to 80,000 clones, 89% of them found once; the top ten carry about 9.5%. This chain connects TRBV6-2 or TRBV6-3 to TRBJ1-6; 8 bases are shared with TRBD1. This TCR came from a woman aged 50 to 60 with colorectal cancer. Sequencing was performed on PBMCs. CDR3 DNA sequence: TGTGCCAGCAGCCTAACAGGGGGTAGTCCCCTCCACTTT. Translated: CASSLTGGSPLHF.